This T cell receptor (beta chain) came from a study of blood T cell repertoires in COVID-19. Turning to this clone: Other DNA sequences in the sample encode the same CDR3.

Profiling relied on immunoSEQ multiplex PCR, and the TCRdb table lists in-frame clones only, not all of them. Counted here are a few hundred thousand clones, around 87% occurring once; the ten biggest clones make up about 7.8%. The CDR3 spans 13 residues. Unmatched junction bases numbered 4, after V lost 6 bases and J lost 2 bases. The germline V gene has CDR1 SGHAT and CDR2 FQNNGV. The chain uses TRBV11-2 and TRBJ2-7; 7 bases are shared with TRBD2. The clonotype was recovered from a woman aged 45-65 years who had recovered from COVID-19. The specimen sequenced was peripheral blood. Here the CDR3 reads CASSPGLAYEQYF. CDR3 DNA: TGTGCCAGCAGTCCCGGACTAGCCTACGAGCAGTACTTC. The full variable domain, in which reference TRBV11-2 and TRBJ2-7 provide the parts outside the CDR3, is EAGVAQSPRYKIIEKRQSVAFWCNPISGHATLYWYQQILGQGPKLLIQFQNNGVVDDSQLPKDRFSAERLKGVDSTLKIQPAKLEDSAVYLCASSPGLAYEQYFGPGTRLTVT.